These 18 T cell receptor beta chains originate from one sample sequenced in a study of blood T cell repertoires in COVID-19. The repertoire was sequenced with immunoSEQ multiplex PCR; TCRdb's copy has only in-frame clones and lacks some. This sample has around 46,000 clones, with 70% to 90% found just once. The sample comprised PBMCs or T cells enriched from blood (not recorded which). Receptor source: a woman between 50 and 59 years old who had recovered from COVID-19.

Written as DNA, the CDR3 is TGTGCCAGTACCGGGGAGGGAACCTACAATGAGCAGTTCTTC. This encodes CASTGEGTYNEQFF. This sequence joins TRBV19 and TRBJ2-1, with 7 bases that match TRBD2. V trimming: 7 bases; J trimming: 2 bases; junction bases outside the gene matches: 5. The CDR3 loop spans 14 amino acids. Germline V gene sequence: CDR1 LNHDA, CDR2 SQIVND (reference sequence).

The chain employs TRBV2 and TRBJ1-5; weak D call: TRBD1 (6 bases). The germline V gene has CDR1 SNHLY and CDR2 FYNNEI. Trimming took 7 bases from V and 3 from J, leaving 10 bases between them. The CDR3 has 13 amino acids. The CDR3 protein is CASKWGLNQPQHF. In nucleotides, the CDR3 is TGTGCCAGCAAATGGGGGCTCAATCAGCCCCAGCATTTT. Full variable domain (remainder filled in from reference TRBV2 and TRBJ1-5): EPEVTQTPSHQVTQMGQEVILRCVPISNHLYFYWYRQILGQKVEFLVSFYNNEISEKSEIFDDQFSVERPDGSNFTLKIRSTKLEDSAMYFCASKWGLNQPQHFGDGTRLSIL.

Only one count was recorded for this clone. The rearrangement links TRBV24-1 to TRBJ1-2; D remains ambiguous. Per germline, CDR1 KGHDR and CDR2 SFDVKD. V was clipped by 6 bases and J by 4 bases, with 8 bases between them. The CDR3 covers 12 residues. The CDR3 bases are TGTGCCACCAGTCCCAACGGCTATGGCTACACCTTC. Translated: CATSPNGYGYTF.

The chain employs TRBV19 and TRBJ2-1; D is perhaps TRBD2 (5 bases). V shed 5 bases and J shed 0 bases, with 11 bases lying between them. This CDR3 contains 15 residues. Germline CDR1 is LNHDA and CDR2 is SQIVND (reference sequence). The CDR3 spells CASSSDTSSYNEQFF. CDR3 coding DNA: TGTGCCAGTAGTTCAGACACTAGCTCCTACAATGAGCAGTTCTTC.

The V and J genes are TRBV11-2 and TRBJ1-2; D possibly corresponds to TRBD1 (6 bases). The germline gives CDR1 SGHAT, CDR2 FQNNGV. The ends were cut back, 4 bases at V and 7 bases at J, with 10 bases in the middle. This CDR3 comprises 12 residues. The CDR3 sequence: CASSSNRVGYTF. The CDR3 nucleotides read TGTGCCAGCAGCTCCAACAGGGTTGGCTACACCTTC.

The chain employs TRBV28 and TRBJ1-6, with D perhaps matching TRBD1 (6 bases). In germline, CDR1 is MDHEN, CDR2 SYDVKM. This CDR3 comprises 16 residues. V shed 2 bases and J shed 7 bases, with 15 bases lying between them. CDR3 amino acids: CASSLRTGIGNSPLHF. The DNA for the CDR3 is TGTGCCAGCAGTTTACGCACAGGGATAGGGAATTCACCCCTCCACTTT.

This clone has more than one count but fewer than ten. The gene calls are TRBV4-3 and TRBJ1-5; 7 bases fit TRBD1. The CDR3 runs 18 residues. V lost 0 bases and J lost 2; bases outside the gene matches: 10. Looked up from germline, CDR1 is LGHNA and CDR2 is YSLEER. The CDR3: CASSQDIQGIVGNQPQHF. CDR3 coding DNA: TGCGCCAGCAGCCAAGATATACAGGGGATCGTCGGCAATCAGCCCCAGCATTTT.

By share of the sample, this clone is medium-sized (0.01 to 0.1%). This rearrangement joins TRBV12-2 to TRBJ2-7; TRBD2 is taken as the D call from the table, unchecked against the DNA. TRBV12-2 is shown as a pseudogene. This CDR3 is built from 16 residues. The CDR3 here is CASRNSPVGGEYEQYF. The CDR3 DNA reads as TGTGCAAGTCGCAACTCCCCCGTGGGGGGGGAATACGAGCAGTACTTC.

V and J are TRBV2 and TRBJ2-6; no clear D. This CDR3 has 13 residues. V lost 8 bases and J 2 bases, leaving 7 bases between the germline ends. CDR1 SNHLY and CDR2 FYNNEI come from the germline V gene. This CDR3 is CASQATGANVLTF. In DNA form, the CDR3 reads TGTGCCAGCCAGGCCACTGGGGCCAACGTCCTGACTTTC. Combining the CDR3 with reference TRBV2 and TRBJ2-6 gives the whole variable domain EPEVTQTPSHQVTQMGQEVILRCVPISNHLYFYWYRQILGQKVEFLVSFYNNEISEKSEIFDDQFSVERPDGSNFTLKIRSTKLEDSAMYFCASQATGANVLTFGAGSRLTVL.

This clone appeared a single time. The CDR3 is CASRGLAGGLPSSTDTQYF. CDR3 bases: TGTGCCAGCAGGGGACTAGCGGGGGGTCTCCCCTCTAGCACAGATACGCAGTATTTT. The J gene is TRBJ2-3, the V gene TRBV27; 15 bases are shared with TRBD2. Trimming removed 6 bases from V and 0 bases from J; junction bases left unmatched: 10. CDR3 length equals 19 residues. The V gene's germline CDR1 is MNHEY and CDR2 SMNVEV (reference sequence).

The J gene is TRBJ2-7, the V gene TRBV14, with a weak D call TRBD1 (6 bases). Per germline, CDR1 SGHDN and CDR2 FVKESK. Trimming removed 2 bases from V and 6 bases from J, with 26 bases in between. The CDR3 extends over 18 amino acids. CDR3 DNA: TGTGCCAGCAGCCAATTTAGGACCCTACCCAGGGGCTCCGGCGAGCAGTACTTC. The encoded protein is CASSQFRTLPRGSGEQYF.

Only one count was recorded for this clone. The chain couples TRBV18 to TRBJ1-2; a possible D gene is TRBD1 (6 bases). The CDR3 extends over 15 amino acids. Trimming pared 6 bases from V and 4 bases from J, leaving 18 bases between. From germline, CDR1 is KGHSH and CDR2 LQKENI. The CDR3 protein is CASSEQGAGAYGYTF. The CDR3 region has the DNA TGTGCCAGCTCCGAACAGGGTGCGGGCGCCTATGGCTACACCTTC.

The J gene is TRBJ1-6, the V gene TRBV5-1; D is possibly TRBD1 (6 bases). The CDR3 spans 13 residues. Looked up from germline, CDR1 is SGHRS and CDR2 is YFSETQ. Trimming took 4 bases from V and 10 from J, leaving 12 bases between them. The CDR3 region is CASSEEGGSPLHF. The CDR3 bases are TGCGCCAGCAGCGAGGAAGGGGGATCACCCCTCCACTTT.

The rearrangement joins TRBV18 to TRBJ1-3, with D tentatively TRBD1 (5 bases). Deletions cut 3 bases from V and 7 bases from J, with 16 bases between. CDR3 length: 15 residues. Germline assignment: CDR1 KGHSH and CDR2 LQKENI. The CDR3 coding sequence is TGTGCCAGCTCACCTACTCCGGACACGGATAACACCATATATTTT. This translates into CASSPTPDTDNTIYF.

J is TRBJ2-3 and V is TRBV24-1, with 10 bases aligning to TRBD2. Germline trimming cut 3 bases from V and 8 bases from J; bases unmatched to any gene: 13. CDR3 length: 17 amino acids. Germline V lookup: CDR1 KGHDR, CDR2 SFDVKD. The CDR3 sequence: CATSDLGASGGPGTQYF. DNA of the CDR3: TGTGCCACCAGTGATCTAGGCGCTAGCGGGGGACCCGGTACGCAGTATTTT.

The V gene is TRBV7-2, the J gene TRBJ2-3; D ambiguous. The CDR3 covers 14 residues. Germline V gene data show CDR1 as SGHTA and CDR2 as FQGNSA. Between the trimmed V and J ends, which lost 4 bases and 0 bases, there was a span of 8 bases. This CDR3 reads CASSSEISTDTQYF. CDR3 in DNA: TGTGCCAGCAGCTCTGAGATTAGCACAGATACGCAGTATTTT.

CDR3 amino acids: CASSFNVDSPLHF. The CDR3 coding sequence is TGTGCCAGCAGCTTTAATGTTGATTCACCCCTCCACTTT. The chain is built from TRBV27 and TRBJ1-6, with D uncertain. The germline V gene encodes CDR1 MNHEY and CDR2 SMNVEV (reference sequence). This CDR3 has 13 amino acids. Trimming took 6 bases from V and 8 from J, leaving 11 bases between them.

V gene TRBV7-3 combines with J gene TRBJ1-1; the D is unclear. Germline V gene data show CDR1 as SGHTA and CDR2 as FQGTGA. CDR3 size: 13 residues. V was pared by 3 bases and J by 1 base, with 6 bases between. The CDR3, as DNA: TGTGCCAGCAGCTTCGACAAGAACACTGAAGCTTTCTTT. It encodes CASSFDKNTEAFF.